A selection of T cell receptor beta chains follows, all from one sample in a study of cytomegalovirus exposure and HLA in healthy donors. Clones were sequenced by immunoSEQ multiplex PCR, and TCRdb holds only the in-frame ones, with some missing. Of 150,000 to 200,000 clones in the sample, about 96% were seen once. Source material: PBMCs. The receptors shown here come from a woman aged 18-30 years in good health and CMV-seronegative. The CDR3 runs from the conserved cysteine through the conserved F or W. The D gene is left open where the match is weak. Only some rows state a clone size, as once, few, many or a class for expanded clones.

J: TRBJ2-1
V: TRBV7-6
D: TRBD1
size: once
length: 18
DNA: TGTGCCAGCAGCTTACTTGGGACGACAGGGGCTTTTTACAATGAGCAGTTCTTC
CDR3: CASSLLGTTGAFYNEQFF

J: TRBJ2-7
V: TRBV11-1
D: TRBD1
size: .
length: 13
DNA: TGTGCCAGCAGACGAGCAGGGGGCTACGAGCAGTACTTC
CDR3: CASRRAGGYEQYF

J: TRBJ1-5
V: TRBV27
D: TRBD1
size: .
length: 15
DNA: TGTGCCAGCAGTTTTACAGGGGGCCCAAATCAGCCCCAGCATTTT
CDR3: CASSFTGGPNQPQHF

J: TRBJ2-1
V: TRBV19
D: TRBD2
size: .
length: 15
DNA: TGTGCCAGTAGTATACTAGCGGGGGCGAGGAATGAGCAGTTCTTC
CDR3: CASSILAGARNEQFF

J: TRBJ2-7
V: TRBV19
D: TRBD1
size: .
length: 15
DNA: TGTGCCAGTAGTATACTCGGGACAGGGAGGAACGAGCAGTACTTC
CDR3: CASSILGTGRNEQYF

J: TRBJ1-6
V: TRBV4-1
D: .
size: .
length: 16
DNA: TGCGCCAGCAGCCAAGTCCGGGAGACAACTAATTCACCCCTCCACTTT
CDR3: CASSQVRETTNSPLHF

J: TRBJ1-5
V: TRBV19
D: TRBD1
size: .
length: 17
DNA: TGTGCCAGTAGTAAGGGGGCCCCAAAAGTTAGCAATCAGCCCCAGCATTTT
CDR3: CASSKGAPKVSNQPQHF

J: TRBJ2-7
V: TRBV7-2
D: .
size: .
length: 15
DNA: TGTGCCAGCACACTAACCCCCCTAGTTTCCTACGAGCAGTACTTC
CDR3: CASTLTPLVSYEQYF

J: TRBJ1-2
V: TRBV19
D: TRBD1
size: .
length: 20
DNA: TGTGCCAGTAGCGGTGAGACAGGGGGCACAGGTGGGCAAACTAACTATGGCTACACCTTC
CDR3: CASSGETGGTGGQTNYGYTF

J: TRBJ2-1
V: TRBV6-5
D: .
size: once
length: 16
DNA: TGTGCCAGCAGTTACTCCCTCAGGGTCATGTACAATGAGCAGTTCTTC
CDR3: CASSYSLRVMYNEQFF

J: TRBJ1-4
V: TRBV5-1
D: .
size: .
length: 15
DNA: TGCGCCAGCAGCTTGGCCGGGGGGGGGAATGAAAAACTGTTTTTT
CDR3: CASSLAGGGNEKLFF

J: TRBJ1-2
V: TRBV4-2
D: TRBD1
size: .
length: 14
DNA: TGTGCCAGCAGCCAAGGTACAGGGGCTTACGGCTACACCTTC
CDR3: CASSQGTGAYGYTF

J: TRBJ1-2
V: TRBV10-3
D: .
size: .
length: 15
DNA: TGTGCCATCAGTCCGGTGGGCAGGGTAGACTATGGCTACACCTTC
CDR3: CAISPVGRVDYGYTF

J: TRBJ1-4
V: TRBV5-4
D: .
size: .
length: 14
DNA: TGTGCCAGCAGGCGTCAGGGCACTAATGAAAAACTGTTTTTT
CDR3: CASRRQGTNEKLFF

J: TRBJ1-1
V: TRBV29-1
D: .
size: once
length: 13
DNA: TGCAGCGTTGTTACCCAGGGGAACACTGAAGCTTTCTTT
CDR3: CSVVTQGNTEAFF

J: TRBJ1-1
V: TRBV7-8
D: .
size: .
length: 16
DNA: TGTGCCAGCAGCTTATACAGGACGGGGGGAAAGGCTGAAGCTTTCTTT
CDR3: CASSLYRTGGKAEAFF

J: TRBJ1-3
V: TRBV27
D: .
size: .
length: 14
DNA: TGTGCCAGCAGTTTACGGGGAGCTGGAAACACCATATATTTT
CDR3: CASSLRGAGNTIYF

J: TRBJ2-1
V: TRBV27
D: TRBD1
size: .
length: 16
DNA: TGTGCCAGCAGGTTGACAGGGGGTCCATCCTACAATGAGCAGTTCTTC
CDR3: CASRLTGGPSYNEQFF

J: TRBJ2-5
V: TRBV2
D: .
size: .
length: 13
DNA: TGTGCCTCCTCCCCCGGGGTGCGAGAGACCCAGTACTTC
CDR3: CASSPGVRETQYF

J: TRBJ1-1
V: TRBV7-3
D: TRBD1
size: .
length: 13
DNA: TGTGCCAGCGGGGCAGGGGGGAACACTGAAGCTTTCTTT
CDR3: CASGAGGNTEAFF

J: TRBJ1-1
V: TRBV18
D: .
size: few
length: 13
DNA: TGTGCCAGCTCCCACGACAGGAACACTGAAGCTTTCTTT
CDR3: CASSHDRNTEAFF

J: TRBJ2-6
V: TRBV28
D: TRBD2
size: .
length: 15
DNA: TGTGCCAGCAGTTTACGGGGGGCTGGGGCCAACGTCCTGACTTTC
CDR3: CASSLRGAGANVLTF

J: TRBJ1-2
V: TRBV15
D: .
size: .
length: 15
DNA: TGTGCCACCAGGAGAGGCAGGGGCGCGAACTATGGCTACACCTTC
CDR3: CATRRGRGANYGYTF

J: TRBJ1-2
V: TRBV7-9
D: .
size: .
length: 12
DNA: TGTGCCAGCAGCACTTCACACAGTGGCCACACCTTC
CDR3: CASSTSHSGHTF

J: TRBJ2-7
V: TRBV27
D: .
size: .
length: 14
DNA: TGTGCCAGCAGTTTGACAGGCCTCTCCTACGAGCAGTACTTC
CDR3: CASSLTGLSYEQYF

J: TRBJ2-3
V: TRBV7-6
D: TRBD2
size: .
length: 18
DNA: TGTGCCAGCAGCACGGGACTAGCGGGGGTTACTAGCACAGATACGCAGTATTTT
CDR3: CASSTGLAGVTSTDTQYF

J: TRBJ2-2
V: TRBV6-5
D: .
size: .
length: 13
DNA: TGTGCCAGCAGTCCCTCCGACACCGGGGAGCTGTTTTTT
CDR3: CASSPSDTGELFF

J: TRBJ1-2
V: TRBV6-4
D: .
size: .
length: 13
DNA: TGTGCCAGCAGTGTCGGAGCTAACTATGGCTACACCTTC
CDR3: CASSVGANYGYTF

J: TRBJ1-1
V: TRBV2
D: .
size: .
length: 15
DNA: TGTGCCAGCAGCGTTGCCCTTGGGGCGCTGACTGAAGCTTTCTTT
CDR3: CASSVALGALTEAFF

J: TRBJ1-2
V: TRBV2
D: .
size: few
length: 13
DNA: TGTGCCAGCAGGGCAGGGCAATCGGATGGCTACACCTTC
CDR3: CASRAGQSDGYTF